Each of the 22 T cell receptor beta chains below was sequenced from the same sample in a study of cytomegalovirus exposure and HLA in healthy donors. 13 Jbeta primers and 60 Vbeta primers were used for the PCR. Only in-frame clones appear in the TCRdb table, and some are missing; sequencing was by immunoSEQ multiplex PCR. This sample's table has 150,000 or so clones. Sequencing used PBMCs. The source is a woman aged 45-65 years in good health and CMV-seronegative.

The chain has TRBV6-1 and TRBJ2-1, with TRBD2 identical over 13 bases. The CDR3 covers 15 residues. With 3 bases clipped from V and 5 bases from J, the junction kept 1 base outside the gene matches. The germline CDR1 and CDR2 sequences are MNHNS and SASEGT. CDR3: CASSDGLAGDNEQFF. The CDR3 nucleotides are TGTGCCAGCAGTGACGGACTAGCGGGGGACAATGAGCAGTTCTTC.

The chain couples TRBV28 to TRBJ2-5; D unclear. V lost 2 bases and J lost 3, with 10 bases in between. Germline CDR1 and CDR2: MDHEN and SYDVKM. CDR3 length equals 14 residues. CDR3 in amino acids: CASSLTDKEETQYF. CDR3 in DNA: TGTGCCAGCAGTTTAACAGACAAAGAAGAGACCCAGTACTTC.

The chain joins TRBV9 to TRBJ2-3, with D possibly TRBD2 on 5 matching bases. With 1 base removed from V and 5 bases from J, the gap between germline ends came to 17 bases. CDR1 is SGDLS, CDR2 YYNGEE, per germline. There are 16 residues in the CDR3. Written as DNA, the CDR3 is TGTGCCAGCAGCGTAAGTGTTAGCGAGTATGGAGATACGCAGTATTTT. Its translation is CASSVSVSEYGDTQYF.

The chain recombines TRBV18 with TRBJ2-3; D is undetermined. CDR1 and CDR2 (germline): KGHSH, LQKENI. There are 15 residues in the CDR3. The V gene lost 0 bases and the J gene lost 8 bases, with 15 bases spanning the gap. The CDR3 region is CASSPPVGSLPTQYF. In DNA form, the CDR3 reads TGTGCCAGCTCACCACCGGTGGGCAGTTTACCTACGCAGTATTTT.

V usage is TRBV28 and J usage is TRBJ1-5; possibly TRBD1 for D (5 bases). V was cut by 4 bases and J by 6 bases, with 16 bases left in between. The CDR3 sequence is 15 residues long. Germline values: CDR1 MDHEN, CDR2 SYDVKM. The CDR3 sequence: CASSWGGGSAQPQHF. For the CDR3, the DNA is TGTGCCAGCAGTTGGGGGGGAGGGTCGGCTCAGCCCCAGCATTTT.

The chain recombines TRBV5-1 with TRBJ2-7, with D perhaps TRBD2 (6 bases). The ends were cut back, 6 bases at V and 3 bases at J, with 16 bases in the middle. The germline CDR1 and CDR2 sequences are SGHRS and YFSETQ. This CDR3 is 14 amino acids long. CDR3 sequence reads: CASKIWGVGYEQYF. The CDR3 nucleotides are TGCGCCAGCAAGATTTGGGGGGTGGGCTACGAGCAGTACTTC.

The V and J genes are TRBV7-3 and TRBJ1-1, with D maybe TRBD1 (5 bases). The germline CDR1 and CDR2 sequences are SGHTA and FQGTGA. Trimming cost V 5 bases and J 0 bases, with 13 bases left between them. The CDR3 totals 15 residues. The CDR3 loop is CASSVSGTVNTEAFF. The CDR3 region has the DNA TGTGCCAGCAGCGTTTCCGGGACTGTGAACACTGAAGCTTTCTTT.

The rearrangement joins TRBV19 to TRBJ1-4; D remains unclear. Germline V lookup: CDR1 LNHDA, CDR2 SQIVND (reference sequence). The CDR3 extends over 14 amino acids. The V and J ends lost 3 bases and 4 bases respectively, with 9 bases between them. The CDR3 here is CASSMTDYNEKLFF. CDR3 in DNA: TGTGCCAGTAGTATGACTGATTATAATGAAAAACTGTTTTTT.

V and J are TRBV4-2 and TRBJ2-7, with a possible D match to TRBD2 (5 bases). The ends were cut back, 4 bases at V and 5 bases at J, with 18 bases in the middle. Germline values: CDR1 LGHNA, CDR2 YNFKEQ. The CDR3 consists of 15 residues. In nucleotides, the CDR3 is TGTGCCAGCAGCCCCCCGTCGGGGTCGGTCCACGAGCAGTACTTC. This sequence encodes CASSPPSGSVHEQYF.

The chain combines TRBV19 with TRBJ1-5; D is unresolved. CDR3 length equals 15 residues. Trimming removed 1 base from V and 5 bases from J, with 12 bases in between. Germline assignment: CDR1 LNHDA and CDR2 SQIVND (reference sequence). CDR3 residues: CASSIGLGPHQPQHF. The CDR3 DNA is TGTGCCAGTAGTATAGGCCTGGGCCCGCATCAGCCCCAGCATTTT.

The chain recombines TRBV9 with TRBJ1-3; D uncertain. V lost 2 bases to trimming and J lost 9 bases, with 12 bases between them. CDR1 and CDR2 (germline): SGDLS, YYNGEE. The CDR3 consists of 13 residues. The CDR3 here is CASSVVEGGTIYF. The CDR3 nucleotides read TGTGCCAGCAGCGTCGTGGAGGGAGGCACCATATATTTT.

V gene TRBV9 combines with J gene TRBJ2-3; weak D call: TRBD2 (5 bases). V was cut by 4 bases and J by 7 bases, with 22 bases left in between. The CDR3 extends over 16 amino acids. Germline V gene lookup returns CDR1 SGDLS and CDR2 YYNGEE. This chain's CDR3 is CASSPETSSGINTQYF. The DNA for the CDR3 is TGTGCCAGCAGCCCCGAGACTTCCTCGGGGATTAATACGCAGTATTTT.

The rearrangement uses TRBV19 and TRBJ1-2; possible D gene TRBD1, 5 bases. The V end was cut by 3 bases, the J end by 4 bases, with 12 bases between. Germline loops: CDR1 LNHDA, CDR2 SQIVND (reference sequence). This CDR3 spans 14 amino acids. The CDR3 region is CASSIGRGSYGYTF. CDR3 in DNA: TGTGCCAGTAGTATCGGAAGGGGAAGCTATGGCTACACCTTC.

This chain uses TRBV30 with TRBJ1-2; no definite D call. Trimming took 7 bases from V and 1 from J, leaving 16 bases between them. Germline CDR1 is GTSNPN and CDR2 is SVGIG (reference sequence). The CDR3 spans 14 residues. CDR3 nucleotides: TGTGCCTTTCAATCCCACGGTGATAACTATGGCTACACCTTC. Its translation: CAFQSHGDNYGYTF. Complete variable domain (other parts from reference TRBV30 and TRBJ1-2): SQTIHQWPATLVQPVGSPLSLECTVEGTSNPNLYWYRQAAGRGLQLLFYSVGIGQISSEVPQNLSASRPQDRQFILSSKKLLLSDSGFYLCAFQSHGDNYGYTFGSGTRLTVV.

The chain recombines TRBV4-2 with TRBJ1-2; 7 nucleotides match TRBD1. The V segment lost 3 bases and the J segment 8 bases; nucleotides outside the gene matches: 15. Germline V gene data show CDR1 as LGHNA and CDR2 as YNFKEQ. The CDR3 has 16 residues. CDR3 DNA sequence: TGTGCCAGCAGCCAGAAGACAGGGAGGAAAGTAGAAGGCTACACCTTC. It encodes CASSQKTGRKVEGYTF.

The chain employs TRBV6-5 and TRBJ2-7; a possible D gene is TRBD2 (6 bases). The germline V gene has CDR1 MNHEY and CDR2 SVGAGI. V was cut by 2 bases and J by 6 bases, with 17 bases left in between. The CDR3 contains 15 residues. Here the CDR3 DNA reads TGTGCCAGCAGTTACGGAGGTAGCGGTCTGCGCGAGCAGTACTTC. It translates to CASSYGGSGLREQYF.

Here the CDR3 DNA reads TGTGCCAGTAGTCCCGGGGGGAGGGCGCGACGGGAGACCCAGTACTTC. Protein product: CASSPGGRARRETQYF. This chain uses TRBV19 with TRBJ2-5; 7 bases are a match to TRBD2. The CDR3 consists of 16 residues. Trimming cost V 5 bases and J 5 bases; bases outside gene matches: 14. Germline values: CDR1 LNHDA, CDR2 SQIVND (reference sequence).

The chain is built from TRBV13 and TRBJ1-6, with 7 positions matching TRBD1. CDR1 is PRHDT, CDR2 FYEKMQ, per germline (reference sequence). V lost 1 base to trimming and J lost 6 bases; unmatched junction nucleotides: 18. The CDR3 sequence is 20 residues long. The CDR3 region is CASSLDGPGTVSGINSPLHF. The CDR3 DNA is TGTGCCAGCAGCTTAGATGGGCCGGGGACAGTCTCCGGAATTAATTCACCCCTCCACTTT.

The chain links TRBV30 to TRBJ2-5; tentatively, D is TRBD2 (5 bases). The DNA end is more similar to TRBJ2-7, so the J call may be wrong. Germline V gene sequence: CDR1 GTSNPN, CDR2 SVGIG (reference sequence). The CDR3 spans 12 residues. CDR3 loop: CASRGFSYEQYF. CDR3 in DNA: TGTGCCTCCCGGGGATTTTCCTACGAGCAGTACTTC.

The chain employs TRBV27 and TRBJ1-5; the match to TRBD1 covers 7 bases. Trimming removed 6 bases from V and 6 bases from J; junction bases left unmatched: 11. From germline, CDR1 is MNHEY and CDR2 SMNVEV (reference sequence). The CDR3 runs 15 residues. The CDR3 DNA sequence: TGTGCCAGCAGACCAAGGGGGCCAGGGGGTCAGCCCCAGCATTTT. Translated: CASRPRGPGGQPQHF.

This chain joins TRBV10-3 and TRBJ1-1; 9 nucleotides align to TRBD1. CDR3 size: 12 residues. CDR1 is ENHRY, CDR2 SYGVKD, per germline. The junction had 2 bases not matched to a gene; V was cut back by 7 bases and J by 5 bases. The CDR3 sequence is CAINGQGTEAFF. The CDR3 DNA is TGTGCCATCAATGGACAGGGGACTGAAGCTTTCTTT.

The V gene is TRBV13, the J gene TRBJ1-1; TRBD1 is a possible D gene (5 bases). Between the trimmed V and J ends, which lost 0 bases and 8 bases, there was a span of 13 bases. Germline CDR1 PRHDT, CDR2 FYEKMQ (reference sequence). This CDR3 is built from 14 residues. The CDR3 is CASSLGPIGGEAFF. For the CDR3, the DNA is TGTGCCAGCAGCTTAGGCCCCATCGGGGGGGAAGCTTTCTTT.